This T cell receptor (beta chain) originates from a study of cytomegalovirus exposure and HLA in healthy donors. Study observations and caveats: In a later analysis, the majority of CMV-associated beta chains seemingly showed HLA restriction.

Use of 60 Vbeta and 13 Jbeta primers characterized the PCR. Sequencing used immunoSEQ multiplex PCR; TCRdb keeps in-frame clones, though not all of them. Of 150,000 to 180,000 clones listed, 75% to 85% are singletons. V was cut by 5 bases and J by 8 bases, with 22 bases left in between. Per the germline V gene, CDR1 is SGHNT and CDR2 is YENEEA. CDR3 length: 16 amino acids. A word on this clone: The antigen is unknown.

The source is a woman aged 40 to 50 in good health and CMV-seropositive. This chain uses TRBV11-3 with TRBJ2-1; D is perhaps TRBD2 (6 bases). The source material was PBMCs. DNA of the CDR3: TGTGCCAGCAGCCCGGGTGGATCCGGGAGTAGAGATGAGCAGTTCTTC. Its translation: CASSPGGSGSRDEQFF.